The 26 T cell receptor beta chains given below trace back to one sample, sequenced in a study of identical twins. TCRdb reprocessed the 5' RACE reads via MiXCR and lists one record per CDR3 protein. Here the sample spans approximately 20,000 distinct CDR3 sequences, roughly 70% being singletons. Specimen: memory (CD45RO+) T cells sorted from blood. These receptors all come from a woman under 30 in good health. This table probably holds off-target reads from a library built for another chain.

The rearrangement uses TRBV6-1 and TRBJ2-5, with TRBD1 identical over 8 bases. The length of the CDR3 is 14 residues. CDR1 is MNHNS, CDR2 SASEGT, per germline. Losses at the gene ends were 4 bases for V and 1 base for J; bases not matched to a gene: 2. The CDR3 DNA sequence: TGTGCCAGCAGTGGGCAGGGGGCCCAAGAGACCCAGTACTTC. Encoded protein: CASSGQGAQETQYF.

The chain is built from TRBV6-2 or TRBV6-3 and TRBJ2-7; possible D gene TRBD2, 5 bases. The V end lost 7 bases, the J end lost 1 base, and 8 bases lay between the germline ends. The CDR3 sequence is 12 residues long. The germline V gene encodes CDR1 MNHEY and CDR2 SVGEGT. CDR3 nucleotide sequence: TGTGCCAGCAATCCGGGGTCCTACGAGCAGTACTTC. It specifies CASNPGSYEQYF.

The V and J genes are TRBV2 and TRBJ2-1; 8 bases align to TRBD2. This CDR3 comprises 15 residues. The ends lost 6 bases at V and 3 bases at J; junction bases unmatched: 7. The germline CDR1 and CDR2 sequences are SNHLY and FYNNEI. CDR3 nucleotides: TGTGCCAGCAGCGTGGAGCGGGAGCTCTACAATGAGCAGTTCTTC. Translation gives CASSVERELYNEQFF.

The chain joins TRBV13 to TRBJ2-2; 14 bases map to TRBD2. The length of the CDR3 is 16 residues. Germline CDR1 PRHDT, CDR2 FYEKMQ (reference sequence). The V segment lost 5 bases and the J segment 5 bases; nucleotides outside the gene matches: 4. The CDR3 DNA sequence: TGTGCCAGCAGCAAACGGACTAGCGGGAGGACCGGGGAGCTGTTTTTT. Residues: CASSKRTSGRTGELFF.

This sequence joins TRBV4-3 and TRBJ2-1; no reliable D call. Germline-derived CDR1 and CDR2 are LGHNA and YSLEER. The CDR3 contains 14 residues. The V and J ends lost 0 bases and 7 bases respectively, with 10 bases between them. The CDR3 spells CASSQEYARNEQFF. CDR3 sequence (DNA): TGCGCCAGCAGCCAAGAATACGCGAGGAATGAGCAGTTCTTC.

This clonotype appeared a few times. The genes are TRBV11-2 and TRBJ2-1; 11 bases are a match to TRBD2. CDR1 is SGHAT and CDR2 is FQNNGV in the germline V gene. The CDR3 covers 16 residues. Losses at the gene ends were 5 bases for V and 5 bases for J; bases not matched to a gene: 8. In DNA form, the CDR3 reads TGTGCCAGCAGCCGCCTAGCGGGAGGAAAGAACAATGAGCAGTTCTTC. This encodes CASSRLAGGKNNEQFF.

The chain couples TRBV15 to TRBJ1-5; 7 nucleotides match TRBD1. Germline V gene sequence: CDR1 LNHNV, CDR2 YYDKDF (reference sequence). V lost 0 bases to trimming and J lost 4 bases; unmatched junction nucleotides: 3. The CDR3 has 15 residues. The CDR3 region is CATSREQGKNQPQHF. In nucleotides, the CDR3 is TGTGCCACCAGCAGAGAACAGGGGAAAAATCAGCCCCAGCATTTT.

This clonotype was seen once. This rearrangement joins TRBV12-3 or TRBV12-4 to TRBJ2-3; 8 bases fit TRBD2. CDR3 size: 17 residues. The V gene end was trimmed by 5 bases and the J gene end by 5 bases; junction bases not matched to a gene: 15. CDR3 DNA sequence: TGTGCCAGCAGTCCCGGGAGGGCGGCTATTTTCAGAGATACGCAGTATTTT. Protein product: CASSPGRAAIFRDTQYF.

The rearrangement joins TRBV6-1 to TRBJ1-1; D is possibly TRBD1 (5 bases). Germline CDR1 MNHNS, CDR2 SASEGT. This CDR3 spans 13 amino acids. V was clipped by 11 bases and J by 0 bases, with 13 bases between them. In nucleotides, the CDR3 is TGTGCCGGTAGACAGCTTATGAACACTGAAGCTTTCTTT. The encoded protein is CAGRQLMNTEAFF.

This rearrangement joins TRBV3-1 to TRBJ2-3; D possibly uses TRBD1 or TRBD2 (6 bases each). Germline V gives CDR1 LGHDT, CDR2 YNNKEL (reference sequence). V was trimmed by 4 bases and J by 1 base, leaving 12 bases between them. This CDR3 comprises 15 residues. The CDR3 sequence: CASSPGGSRTDTQYF. CDR3 coding DNA: TGTGCCAGCAGCCCCGGGGGCTCACGCACAGATACGCAGTATTTT.

The chain couples TRBV29-1 to TRBJ1-1; no firm D call. Germline CDR1 is SQVTM and CDR2 is ANQGSEA. V was pared by 3 bases and J by 4 bases, with 9 bases between. The CDR3 has 12 residues. The CDR3: CSVDPLGTEAFF. The CDR3 bases are TGCAGCGTTGACCCCCTCGGCACTGAAGCTTTCTTT.

The V gene is TRBV15, the J gene TRBJ2-3; D remains unclear. CDR3 length: 13 amino acids. V was cut by 0 bases and J by 6 bases, with 7 bases left in between. CDR1 and CDR2 from the germline V gene are LNHNV and YYDKDF (reference sequence). In nucleotides, the CDR3 is TGTGCCACCAGCAGAGACTTAGGGGATACGCAGTATTTT. Translated, it gives CATSRDLGDTQYF.

Concerning this clonotype: The junction shows a germline mismatch at one end, possibly a read error. The chain couples TRBV2 to TRBJ2-2, with 10 bases that match TRBD2. The CDR3 is 15 amino acids. CDR1 and CDR2 (germline): SNHLY, FYNNEI. DNA of the CDR3: TGTGCCACCAGTAGCGGGAGGCGGAACACCGGGGAGCTGTTTTTT. As protein: CATSSGRRNTGELFF.

This clonotype was counted once. The chain is built from TRBV27 and TRBJ2-7; D is uncertain. The germline gives CDR1 MNHEY, CDR2 SMNVEV (reference sequence). V gave up 0 bases and J gave up 5 bases, with 11 bases separating them. There are 14 residues in the CDR3. The CDR3 spells CASSLSIKGDEQYF. The CDR3 bases are TGTGCCAGCAGTTTATCGATAAAAGGTGACGAGCAGTACTTC.

The rearrangement links TRBV2 to TRBJ2-7; TRBD2 is a possible D gene (6 bases). Trimming shortened V by 4 bases and J by 8 bases, and 21 bases separated the two germline ends. Germline V gene data show CDR1 as SNHLY and CDR2 as FYNNEI. This CDR3 spans 15 amino acids. The CDR3 is CASSARDSPPTQQYF. The CDR3 DNA is TGTGCCAGCAGTGCGCGGGACTCCCCTCCTACGCAGCAGTACTTC. The full variable domain, completed using reference TRBV2 and TRBJ2-7, is EPEVTQTPSHQVTQMGQEVILRCVPISNHLYFYWYRQILGQKVEFLVSFYNNEISEKSEIFDDQFSVERPDGSNFTLKIRSTKLEDSAMYFCASSARDSPPTQQYFGPGTRLTVT.

V is TRBV5-1 and J is TRBJ2-3, with D possibly matching TRBD2 (5 bases). The germline V gene has CDR1 SGHRS and CDR2 YFSETQ. V lost 5 bases and J 4 bases, leaving 11 bases between the germline ends. The CDR3 is 13 amino acids. The CDR3 loop reads CASRGAPPDTQYF. CDR3 bases: TGCGCCAGCAGGGGAGCCCCACCAGATACGCAGTATTTT.

This clonotype was observed once. The genes are TRBV3-1 and TRBJ2-1, with 12 bases that match TRBD2. The CDR3 is made up of 16 amino acids. V dropped 4 bases and J dropped 8; count of bases not matched to a gene: 9. Germline assignment: CDR1 LGHDT and CDR2 YNNKEL (reference sequence). The chain's CDR3 is CASSPILAGGPHEQFF. The CDR3, as DNA: TGTGCCAGCAGCCCGATCCTAGCGGGAGGGCCTCATGAGCAGTTCTTC.

This clonotype counts as medium-sized. The CDR3 loop is CASSEAGLPTPTVPDEQYF. The CDR3, as DNA: TGTGCCAGCAGTGAAGCAGGGCTTCCCACTCCGACAGTACCTGACGAGCAGTACTTC. V gene TRBV2 combines with J gene TRBJ2-7; possible D gene TRBD1, 5 bases. The CDR3 totals 19 residues. The germline V and J ends were trimmed by 0 bases and 5 bases, with 26 bases remaining between them. From germline, CDR1 is SNHLY and CDR2 FYNNEI.

This clonotype turned up a few times. The chain carries TRBV13 and TRBJ2-3; D not resolved. The CDR3 spans 16 residues. The germline V and J ends were trimmed by 5 bases and 4 bases, with 19 bases remaining between them. Germline V gene sequence: CDR1 PRHDT, CDR2 FYEKMQ (reference sequence). CDR3 region: CASSGSSLLRADTQYF. The CDR3 DNA follows: TGTGCCAGCAGCGGGTCGAGCCTCCTTCGGGCAGATACGCAGTATTTT. Combining the CDR3 with reference TRBV13 and TRBJ2-3 gives the whole variable domain AAGVIQSPRHLIKEKRETATLKCYPIPRHDTVYWYQQGPGQDPQFLISFYEKMQSDKGSIPDRFSAQQFSDYHSELNMSSLELGDSALYFCASSGSSLLRADTQYFGPGTRLTVL.

The chain employs TRBV6-2 or TRBV6-3 and TRBJ1-5; D not resolved. This CDR3 comprises 12 residues. Trimming pared 8 bases from V and 4 bases from J, leaving 9 bases between. Germline lookup yields CDR1 MNHEY and CDR2 SVGEGT. CDR3 in DNA: TGTGCCAGCGCCTTTGGAAATCAGCCCCAGCATTTT. Translation: CASAFGNQPQHF.

This rearrangement joins TRBV27 to TRBJ1-6; D unclear. The germline V gene has CDR1 MNHEY and CDR2 SMNVEV (reference sequence). Trimming took 2 bases from V and 8 from J, leaving 13 bases between them. This CDR3 has 15 residues. CDR3 sequence reads: CASSLTLGRYSPLHF. As DNA, the CDR3 is TGTGCCAGCAGTTTAACCTTAGGCCGGTATTCACCCCTCCACTTT.

V and J are TRBV15 and TRBJ2-3; D tentatively fits TRBD1 or TRBD2 (6 bases each). The CDR3 is 18 residues long. V lost 0 bases and J lost 0, with 16 bases in between. Germline-derived CDR1 and CDR2 are LNHNV and YYDKDF (reference sequence). The CDR3 reads CATSRDYFGGGSTDTQYF. For the CDR3, the DNA is TGTGCCACCAGCAGAGATTATTTCGGGGGCGGTAGCACAGATACGCAGTATTTT.

The count of this clonotype is one. The chain employs TRBV6-2 or TRBV6-3 and TRBJ2-1, with TRBD1 as a possible D gene (6 bases). The CDR3 has 11 residues. CDR1 is MNHEY, CDR2 SVGEGT, per germline. The V end lost 6 bases, the J end lost 11 bases, and 11 bases lay between the germline ends. This CDR3 reads CASSPTGKQFF. The CDR3 DNA follows: TGTGCCAGCAGCCCTACAGGGAAGCAGTTCTTC.

The rearrangement links TRBV4-3 to TRBJ2-7, with a weak D call TRBD1 (5 bases). CDR1 and CDR2 from the germline V gene are LGHNA and YSLEER. Between the trimmed V and J ends, which lost 0 bases and 2 bases, there was a span of 17 bases. CDR3 length: 17 residues. The CDR3 nucleotides read TGCGCCAGCAGCCAAGATCTATCCCTAGGGGTCCCCTACGAGCAGTACTTC. Its protein product is CASSQDLSLGVPYEQYF.

There are a few counts of this clonotype. The chain joins TRBV28 to TRBJ2-5; D perhaps matches TRBD1 (5 bases). CDR3 length: 16 amino acids. Germline values: CDR1 MDHEN, CDR2 SYDVKM. Trimming cost V 5 bases and J 0 bases, with 16 bases left between them. The CDR3 DNA is TGTGCCAGCAGTAAAAGGGGTCCACCGTACCAAGAGACCCAGTACTTC. Encoded protein: CASSKRGPPYQETQYF.

V and J are TRBV12-3 or TRBV12-4 and TRBJ2-5; perhaps D is TRBD1 or TRBD2 (5 bases each). CDR3 length: 14 residues. The V and J ends lost 3 bases and 5 bases respectively, with 13 bases between them. This CDR3 reads CASSLGRQPETQYF. The CDR3 bases are TGTGCCAGCAGTTTGGGACGCCAACCGGAGACCCAGTACTTC.